This is a list of T cell receptor beta chains from one sample in a study of T cell changes during pregnancy in multiple sclerosis. Profiled with immunoSEQ multiplex PCR; TCRdb holds only in-frame clones, not every one. The sample includes tens of thousands of clones, 80% to 95% of them seen just once. The starting material was peripheral blood, obtained in the first trimester of pregnancy. These receptors all come from a female donor with multiple sclerosis, enrolled in a pregnancy study. CDR3s include the opening cysteine and the closing phenylalanine or tryptophan. The D gene is left open where the match is weak. Rows give clone size only sometimes, using once, few, many, or a class for an expanded clone.

TRBV7-2	TRBJ1-3	NA	NA	CASSLAVWGAAAGNTIYF	TGTGCCAGCAGCTTAGCCGTGTGGGGAGCGGCGGCTGGAAACACCATATATTTT
TRBV7-2	TRBJ2-7	NA	TRBD1	CASSPEDRSLDEQYF	TGTGCCAGCAGCCCCGAGGACAGGAGCCTCGACGAGCAGTACTTC
TRBV19	TRBJ2-7	NA	NA	CASSTPSYEQYF	TGTGCCAGTAGTACTCCTTCCTACGAGCAGTACTTC
TRBV4-2	TRBJ2-3	NA	NA	CASSQAEGGGPTDTQYF	TGTGCCAGCAGCCAAGCTGAAGGGGGGGGGCCAACAGATACGCAGTATTTT
TRBV7-8	TRBJ1-1	NA	NA	CATHRAGTEAFF	TGTGCCACCCACAGGGCAGGCACTGAAGCTTTCTTT
TRBV9	TRBJ2-2	NA	TRBD1	CASSALTGGAGELFF	TGTGCCAGCAGCGCCCTAACAGGGGGCGCCGGGGAGCTGTTTTTT
TRBV18	TRBJ2-4	NA	TRBD1	CASSASGGIQYF	TGTGCCAGCTCCGCCTCAGGGGGCATTCAGTACTTC
TRBV6-1	TRBJ2-2	NA	NA	CASSGDRRTGELFF	TGTGCCAGCAGTGGAGACAGGCGCACCGGGGAGCTGTTTTTT
TRBV21-1	TRBJ1-5	NA	NA	CASSARIRTLHSNQPQHF	TGTGCCAGCAGCGCGCGAATCAGGACACTACATAGCAATCAGCCCCAGCATTTT
TRBV18	TRBJ2-7	NA	TRBD1	CASSTYRGIYDEQYF	TGTGCCAGCTCAACGTACAGGGGTATTTATGACGAGCAGTACTTC
TRBV11-1	TRBJ1-1	NA	NA	CASSLAVNTEAFF	TGTGCCAGCAGCTTAGCCGTGAACACTGAAGCTTTCTTT
TRBV11-3	TRBJ2-2	NA	NA	CASSLVRISPGELFF	TGTGCCAGCAGCTTAGTTCGGATTAGCCCCGGGGAGCTGTTTTTT
TRBV9	TRBJ1-2	NA	NA	CASSARGQSIYGYTF	TGTGCCAGCAGCGCTCGTGGACAGAGCATCTATGGCTACACCTTC
TRBV5-1	TRBJ2-4	NA	TRBD2	CASSFRGDRRDKNIQYF	TGCGCCAGCAGCTTTCGGGGGGACCGAAGGGACAAAAACATTCAGTACTTC
TRBV19	TRBJ2-7	NA	NA	CASSIRPPGLPTHEQYF	TGTGCCAGTAGTATCCGTCCCCCAGGGCTACCTACCCACGAGCAGTACTTC
TRBV5-1	TRBJ1-6	NA	TRBD1	CASSPGTGTYNSPLHF	TGCGCCAGCAGCCCGGGGACAGGGACCTATAATTCACCCCTCCACTTT
TRBV9	TRBJ1-4	NA	NA	CASAQAAGGDEKLFF	TGTGCCAGCGCACAGGCCGCGGGGGGGGATGAAAAACTGTTTTTT
TRBV4-3	TRBJ1-1	NA	TRBD1	CASSQDGTGKAFF	TGCGCCAGCAGCCAAGATGGGACAGGGAAAGCTTTCTTT
TRBV27	TRBJ2-6	NA	NA	CASARAGANVLTF	TGTGCCAGCGCCCGGGCTGGGGCCAACGTCCTGACTTTC
TRBV4-1	TRBJ1-2	NA	TRBD1	CASSGWDSLLYGYTF	TGCGCCAGCAGTGGATGGGACAGCCTCCTCTATGGCTACACCTTC
TRBV5-4	TRBJ1-3	NA	NA	CASSLGQVSGNTIYF	TGTGCCAGCAGCTTGGGACAGGTCTCTGGAAACACCATATATTTT
TRBV5-1	TRBJ2-7	NA	NA	CASSSVQGVHEQYF	TGCGCCAGCAGTTCGGTCCAAGGGGTCCACGAGCAGTACTTC
TRBV11-2	TRBJ2-3	NA	TRBD1	CASSWGTGADTQYF	TGTGCCAGCAGCTGGGGGACAGGGGCAGATACGCAGTATTTT
TRBV6-1	TRBJ1-5	once	NA	CASSERRWGVAQPQHF	TGTGCCAGCAGTGAAAGAAGGTGGGGGGTGGCTCAGCCCCAGCATTTT
TRBV19	TRBJ1-1	NA	NA	CASSMAGGFDTEAFF	TGTGCCAGTAGTATGGCGGGGGGCTTTGATACTGAAGCTTTCTTT
TRBV9	TRBJ1-2	NA	TRBD1	CASSERTGGPPGYTF	TGTGCCAGCAGCGAGCGGACAGGGGGACCCCCTGGCTACACCTTC
TRBV6-5	TRBJ1-4	NA	TRBD1	CASRAPSPGGEKLFF	TGTGCCAGCAGGGCACCTAGCCCAGGGGGTGAAAAACTGTTTTTT
TRBV7-3	TRBJ2-1	NA	TRBD2	CASSFTGGEVSEQFF	TGTGCCAGCAGCTTCACGGGGGGGGAGGTGTCAGAGCAGTTCTTC
TRBV18	TRBJ2-7	NA	NA	CASSHTGTRGNYEQYF	TGTGCCAGCTCACACACCGGGACTCGTGGAAACTACGAGCAGTACTTC
TRBV7-2	TRBJ1-1	few	TRBD1	CASSSQGVGTEAFF	TGTGCCAGCAGCTCACAGGGGGTTGGCACTGAAGCTTTCTTT
TRBV30	TRBJ1-2	NA	TRBD1	CAWRADRGLYGYTF	TGTGCCTGGAGGGCGGACAGGGGGCTCTATGGCTACACCTTC
TRBV9	TRBJ2-1	NA	TRBD2	CASSITGGFNEQFF	TGTGCCAGCAGCATCACGGGGGGGTTTAATGAGCAGTTCTTC
TRBV6-1	TRBJ1-5	NA	NA	CASSAGTGLTSGQPQHF	TGTGCCAGCAGTGCCGGTACAGGTTTGACCTCCGGGCAGCCCCAGCATTTT
TRBV7-6	TRBJ2-7	NA	TRBD1	CASSLTRDSSYEQYF	TGTGCCAGCAGCTTAACACGGGACAGCTCCTACGAGCAGTACTTC
TRBV4-2	TRBJ2-2	NA	TRBD2	CASSQGGLAGEAGELFF	TGTGCCAGCAGCCAAGGGGGACTAGCGGGGGAAGCCGGGGAGCTGTTTTTT
TRBV19	TRBJ2-3	NA	NA	CASSISGPPDTQYF	TGTGCCAGTAGTATTAGTGGGCCCCCGGATACGCAGTATTTT
TRBV6-6	TRBJ1-5	NA	TRBD1	CASSYGQGVGPQHF	TGTGCCAGCAGTTACGGACAGGGGGTCGGGCCCCAGCATTTT
TRBV10-3	TRBJ2-5	NA	TRBD1	CAIGGDEGAQETQYF	TGTGCCATCGGGGGAGACGAGGGGGCCCAAGAGACCCAGTACTTC
TRBV19	TRBJ1-6	NA	TRBD1	CASSTQTGVGSPLHF	TGTGCCAGTAGTACACAGACAGGGGTGGGATCACCCCTCCACTTT
TRBV9	TRBJ2-1	NA	TRBD2	CASSGGGSSYNEQFF	TGTGCCAGCAGCGGCGGGGGGAGCTCCTACAATGAGCAGTTCTTC
TRBV9	TRBJ1-5	few	TRBD1	CASSRGQGTGQPQHF	TGTGCCAGCAGTCGAGGACAGGGTACGGGTCAGCCCCAGCATTTT
TRBV4-1	TRBJ2-1	NA	NA	CASSPSRSGNEQFF	TGCGCCAGCAGCCCCTCGCGGTCGGGGAATGAGCAGTTCTTC
TRBV6-1	TRBJ1-2	NA	TRBD1	CASSVTGFGYTF	TGTGCCAGCAGTGTGACAGGGTTTGGCTACACCTTC
TRBV27	TRBJ1-4	NA	NA	CASRLTGTREKLFF	TGTGCCAGCAGACTTACAGGGACCCGTGAAAAACTGTTTTTT
TRBV7-6	TRBJ1-4	NA	NA	CASSPGQEKLFF	TGTGCCAGCAGCCCCGGACAGGAAAAACTGTTTTTT
TRBV7-8	TRBJ2-7	NA	NA	CASSLPRQGGYEQYF	TGTGCCAGCAGCCTTCCGCGGCAGGGTGGATACGAGCAGTACTTC
TRBV19	TRBJ2-1	NA	TRBD2	CASSIGGLAGAEQFF	TGTGCCAGTAGTATAGGGGGACTAGCGGGGGCTGAGCAGTTCTTC
TRBV5-4	TRBJ2-3	once	NA	CASSLDSASTDTQYF	TGTGCCAGCAGCCTGGATAGTGCTAGCACAGATACGCAGTATTTT
TRBV10-3	TRBJ2-5	NA	NA	CAISESGETQYF	TGTGCCATCAGTGAGTCCGGGGAGACCCAGTACTTC
TRBV18	TRBJ1-1	once	NA	CASSPSNTEAFF	TGTGCCAGCTCCCCGAGCAACACTGAAGCTTTCTTT
TRBV7-6	TRBJ2-5	NA	NA	CASSSLLTSSETQYF	TGTGCCAGCAGCTCTCTCCTGACTAGTTCGGAGACCCAGTACTTC
TRBV7-9	TRBJ1-1	NA	NA	CASSLGGTLAFF	TGTGCCAGCAGCTTAGGAGGGACACTGGCTTTCTTT
TRBV18	TRBJ1-2	NA	NA	CASSPTDTNYGYTF	TGTGCCAGCTCACCGACAGACACTAACTATGGCTACACCTTC
TRBV7-9	TRBJ1-4	NA	NA	CASSPTGNQGEKLFF	TGTGCCAGCAGCCCCACAGGGAATCAGGGCGAAAAACTGTTTTTT
TRBV7-2	TRBJ1-2	NA	NA	CASKGGGTYGYTF	TGTGCCAGCAAGGGGGGGGGCACCTATGGCTACACCTTC
TRBV27	TRBJ2-2	NA	NA	CASSFFGELFF	TGTGCCAGCAGTTTCTTCGGGGAGCTGTTTTTT
TRBV30	TRBJ1-1	NA	NA	CAWSVPGAAEAFF	TGTGCCTGGAGTGTACCAGGGGCAGCTGAAGCTTTCTTT
TRBV21-1	TRBJ1-1	NA	NA	CASSTKNRGRGAFF	TGTGCCAGCAGCACAAAAAACAGGGGGCGAGGAGCTTTCTTT
TRBV9	TRBJ1-4	NA	NA	CASSVGQFGEKLFF	TGTGCCAGCAGCGTCGGACAGTTTGGGGAAAAACTGTTTTTT